The 8 T cell receptor beta chains reported below all come from one sample, sequenced in a study of CD8+CD57+ T cells in acquired aplastic anemia. All sequencing subjects had displayed CD8+CD57+ cell expansion on flow cytometry. Genomic DNA, the template, was used for profiling of the TCR beta VDJ and CDR3. Each CDR3 protein gets one entry after TCRdb re-called the reads with MiXCR. The sample includes around 170,000 distinct CDR3 sequences, around 45% of them seen just once. Sequencing was done on a sample of sorted CD4+, CD8+, or CD8+CD57+ T cells (not recorded which) from PBMCs. The receptor source for this set is a human donor with aplastic anemia.

The genes are TRBV20-1 and TRBJ2-1, with TRBD2 matching 12 bases. The CDR3 loop spans 14 amino acids. V lost 7 bases and J lost 5; bases outside the gene matches: 6. CDR1 is DFQATT and CDR2 is SNEGSKA in the germline V gene (reference sequence). The CDR3 here is CSVSSGRAHNEQFF. The CDR3 DNA is TGCAGTGTTTCTAGCGGGAGGGCCCACAATGAGCAGTTCTTC.

The J gene is TRBJ2-7, the V gene TRBV25-1; a weak D match, TRBD1 (6 bases). The CDR3 is 13 amino acids. CDR1 MGHDK and CDR2 SYGVNS come from the germline V gene. The germline V and J ends were trimmed by 4 bases and 9 bases, with 16 bases remaining between them. As DNA, the CDR3 is TGTGCCAGCAGTGCGGACGACAGGCGGCGGCAGTACTTC. Residues: CASSADDRRRQYF.

The rearrangement links TRBV2 to TRBJ2-3; TRBD1 aligns across 11 bases. Germline V gene sequence: CDR1 SNHLY, CDR2 FYNNEI. V was pared by 4 bases and J by 11 bases, with 11 bases of the junction left unmatched. The CDR3 has 15 residues. CDR3 region: CASSGGQGVDNEQYF. The CDR3 DNA follows: TGTGCCAGCAGTGGGGGACAGGGGGTGGACAATGAGCAGTATTTT.

This clonotype came up a few times. This chain joins TRBV4-1 and TRBJ2-3; 8 nucleotides align to TRBD1. Germline CDR1 MGHRA, CDR2 YSYEKL. Trimming cost V 4 bases and J 3 bases; bases outside gene matches: 12. There are 17 residues in the CDR3. The CDR3 protein is CASSPRGSGGGTDTQYF. CDR3 in DNA: TGCGCCAGCAGCCCCAGAGGGTCAGGGGGCGGGACAGATACGCAGTATTTT.

The chain combines TRBV14 with TRBJ2-5; 11 positions agree with TRBD2. The CDR3 consists of 15 residues. Germline V gives CDR1 SGHDN, CDR2 FVKESK. V trimming: 5 bases; J trimming: 5 bases; junction bases outside the gene matches: 7. CDR3 sequence reads: CASSSGLAGTETQYF. DNA of the CDR3: TGTGCCAGCAGCTCAGGACTAGCGGGTACTGAGACCCAGTACTTC.

This chain joins TRBV4-2 and TRBJ2-1; 10 nucleotides agree with TRBD2. V gave up 4 bases and J gave up 9 bases; unmatched junction bases: 15. Germline V gene lookup returns CDR1 LGHNA and CDR2 YNFKEQ. The length of the CDR3 is 17 residues. The CDR3 is CASSRTMLAGESSEQFF. CDR3 DNA sequence: TGTGCCAGCAGCCGAACCATGCTAGCGGGAGAATCGAGTGAGCAGTTCTTC.

The rearrangement uses TRBV18 and TRBJ1-3; 9 nucleotides agree with TRBD1. The CDR3 runs 17 residues. The V and J ends lost 4 bases and 0 bases, in that order; junction bases with no gene match: 7. Germline V lookup: CDR1 KGHSH, CDR2 LQKENI. The CDR3 coding sequence is TGTGCCAGCTCACTGTGGACAGGGGCAAACTCTGGAAACACCATATATTTT. Protein product: CASSLWTGANSGNTIYF.

The J gene is TRBJ2-7, the V gene TRBV5-1, with D tentatively TRBD1 or TRBD2 (5 bases each). V dropped 5 bases and J dropped 0 bases, with 21 bases sitting between them. Germline CDR1 SGHRS, CDR2 YFSETQ. This CDR3 contains 17 residues. The CDR3 DNA follows: TGCGCCAGCAGACCCGGGACGGTAACTAGGAGCTCCTACGAGCAGTACTTC. Translation gives CASRPGTVTRSSYEQYF.